These 6 T cell receptor beta chains were all obtained from the same sample, sequenced in a study of molecular identifiers for immune sequencing clone quantification. TCRdb re-called the PCR reads with MiXCR, one entry per CDR3 protein. The sample includes around 86,000 distinct CDR3 sequences, roughly 19% seen only once; the top ten take roughly 0.8%. The material sequenced was naive CD8+ T cells from blood, with Jurkat cell RNA spiked in. Documented subset: FACS-sorted CD8+CD4-CCR7+CD45RA+ naive T cells. These receptors came from a human donor in good health. Some libraries in this study had Jurkat cell RNA spiked in.

This clonotype has at least ten counts. V usage is TRBV28 and J usage is TRBJ2-3; no clear D. V was clipped by 6 bases and J by 6 bases, with 10 bases between them. In germline, CDR1 is MDHEN, CDR2 SYDVKM. The CDR3 extends over 12 amino acids. CDR3 DNA sequence: TGTGCCAGCAGCCAGATCGGGGATACGCAGTATTTT. This sequence encodes CASSQIGDTQYF.

The sample holds many counts of this clonotype. V usage is TRBV7-2 and J usage is TRBJ2-7; D unresolved. V lost 5 bases and J 2 bases, leaving 19 bases between the germline ends. Per germline, CDR1 SGHTA and CDR2 FQGNSA. The CDR3 covers 16 residues. CDR3 coding DNA: TGTGCCAGCAGCCTCAGCACCGGGCCGGATCCCTACGAGCAGTACTTC. As protein: CASSLSTGPDPYEQYF.

A few counts support this clonotype. The V and J genes are TRBV7-9 and TRBJ2-7, with no clear D. Germline values: CDR1 SEHNR, CDR2 FQNEAQ (reference sequence). V lost 5 bases and J 2 bases, leaving 13 bases between the germline ends. CDR3 length: 14 residues. CDR3 in amino acids: CASSPRLRTYEQYF. Written as DNA, the CDR3 is TGTGCCAGCAGCCCGAGACTGAGGACCTACGAGCAGTACTTC.

This clonotype showed up many times. The chain uses TRBV30 and TRBJ2-7, with TRBD2 as a possible D gene (5 bases). Per the germline V gene, CDR1 is GTSNPN and CDR2 is SVGIG (reference sequence). This CDR3 contains 12 residues. V was pared by 4 bases and J by 2 bases, with 9 bases between. DNA of the CDR3: TGTGCCTGGAATCCCGGGACCTACGAGCAGTACTTC. Protein sequence: CAWNPGTYEQYF. Looking up the rest from reference TRBV30 and TRBJ2-7 gives the full variable domain: SQTIHQWPATLVQPVGSPLSLECTVEGTSNPNLYWYRQAAGRGLQLLFYSVGIGQISSEVPQNLSASRPQDRQFILSSKKLLLSDSGFYLCAWNPGTYEQYFGPGTRLTVT.

This clonotype was detected many times. The chain joins TRBV27 to TRBJ1-1; possible D gene TRBD1, 5 bases. Germline V CDR1 and CDR2: MNHEY, SMNVEV (reference sequence). This CDR3 spans 11 amino acids. The V end lost 8 bases, the J end lost 6 bases, and 10 bases lay between the germline ends. The CDR3 reads CASWGGSEAFF. CDR3 bases: TGTGCCAGCTGGGGGGGTTCTGAAGCTTTCTTT.

Comments on this clonotype: This may arise from a read error, as a much more abundant clone is one base away. The V and J genes are TRBV6-2 or TRBV6-3 and TRBJ2-7; D is ambiguous. CDR3 length equals 12 residues. Germline lookup yields CDR1 MNHEY and CDR2 SVGEGT. CDR3 nucleotide sequence: TGTGCCGGCAGTTCTTTTTTATGGGAGCAGTACTTC. It codes for CAGSSFLWEQYF.